A single sample is the source of the 6 T cell receptor beta chains below, sequenced in a study of somatic mutations in cytotoxic T cells in rheumatoid arthritis. Here immunoSEQ multiplex PCR was the method, and the copy in TCRdb shows in-frame clones only, minus some. This table has about 15,000 clones, 65% to 80% appearing once. The material sequenced was CD8+ T cells sorted from blood. These receptors originate from an adult with rheumatoid arthritis.

The chain has TRBV4-2 and TRBJ2-1, with no clear D. V was shortened by 2 bases and J by 6 bases, with 2 bases between the two germline ends. CDR1 is LGHNA and CDR2 is YNFKEQ in the germline V gene. The CDR3 consists of 11 residues. This CDR3 reads CASSQINEQFF. CDR3 DNA: TGTGCCAGCAGCCAAATCAATGAGCAGTTCTTC.

This chain connects TRBV6-1 to TRBJ1-1, with 10 bases identical to TRBD1. This CDR3 is built from 15 residues. Germline trimming cut 5 bases from V and 5 bases from J; bases unmatched to any gene: 8. The germline V gene encodes CDR1 MNHNS and CDR2 SASEGT. CDR3 bases: TGTGCCAGCAGTTTACGGACAGGGGGGGGGACTGAAGCTTTCTTT. It specifies CASSLRTGGGTEAFF.

The chain has TRBV7-2 and TRBJ1-5; D is unclear. Germline CDR1 SGHTA, CDR2 FQGNSA. Trimming took 5 bases from V and 5 from J, leaving 22 bases between them. This CDR3 comprises 17 residues. The CDR3 loop reads CASSPPGVYIRDQPQHF. CDR3 bases: TGTGCCAGCAGCCCCCCCGGGGTGTATATAAGGGATCAGCCCCAGCATTTT.

The rearrangement joins TRBV6-4 to TRBJ2-3; 9 bases are shared with TRBD2. The germline CDR1 and CDR2 sequences are MRHNA and SNTAGT. The V and J ends lost 0 bases and 4 bases, in that order; junction bases with no gene match: 2. This CDR3 spans 15 amino acids. The CDR3, as DNA: TGTGCCAGCAGTGACTCGGGCGGGGGGGCAGATACGCAGTATTTT. It specifies CASSDSGGGADTQYF.

V is TRBV15 and J is TRBJ1-1; 8 bases align to TRBD1. CDR1 is LNHNV, CDR2 YYDKDF, per germline (reference sequence). CDR3 size: 15 residues. The J segment lost 2 bases and the V segment lost 4 bases, leaving 6 bases of the junction unmatched. The CDR3 spells CATSKLQGVNTEAFF. In DNA form, the CDR3 reads TGTGCCACCAGCAAGCTACAGGGGGTTAACACTGAAGCTTTCTTT.

The chain carries TRBV2 and TRBJ1-2; tentative D call: TRBD1 (5 bases). Trimming removed 2 bases at V and 7 bases at J, with 8 bases between. Germline V gives CDR1 SNHLY, CDR2 FYNNEI. This CDR3 has 12 residues. Here the CDR3 DNA reads TGTGCCAGCAGTGAAAGGGGAGTTGGCTACACCTTC. Translation gives CASSERGVGYTF.